This TCR beta chain was recorded in a study of T cells after yellow fever vaccination. The CDR3 is 17 amino acids. V lost 0 bases to trimming and J lost 2 bases, with 15 bases between them. The germline V gene has CDR1 SGHTA and CDR2 FQGTGA. This clonotype was recorded a few times. Its matching antigen is unknown. TCRdb reanalysed the 5' RACE reads using MiXCR and keeps one entry per CDR3 protein. This sample has approximately 300,000 distinct CDR3 sequences; 6.8% occur once, and the top ten carry roughly a sixth. Findings and caveats of the study: Abundant clonotypes from the bulk population could contaminate FACS-sorted repertoires.

Sample: PBMCs, taken roughly 45 days after the first yellow fever vaccination. The chain couples TRBV7-3 to TRBJ2-3; D might be TRBD1 or TRBD2, each matching 7 bases. The TCR comes from a man aged 18 to 35 who received the YFV17D yellow fever vaccine. CDR3 DNA sequence: TGTGCCAGCAGCTTAACTGGGAGGGGGCGAGACACAGATACGCAGTATTTT. Its translation is CASSLTGRGRDTDTQYF.